A selection of T cell receptor beta chains follows, all from one sample in a study of CD8+ T cells in alopecia areata. Profiled with immunoSEQ multiplex PCR; TCRdb holds only in-frame clones, not every one. This table holds 150,000 or so clones, roughly 44% found once. What was sequenced was CD4+ T cells sorted from blood. These receptors all come from a human donor with alopecia areata. CDR3s include the opening cysteine and the closing phenylalanine or tryptophan. A D gene is named only where the DNA matches it firmly. The size entry is marked missing in some rows and otherwise reads once, few, many or a size class.

j_gene,v_gene,abundance,d_gene,CDR3nt,CDR3aa
TRBJ2-1,TRBV10-3,few,TRBD2,TGTGCCATCAGTGATCGGAATAGAGCGGGAGTAGGCAATGAGCAGTTCTTC,CAISDRNRAGVGNEQFF
TRBJ2-5,TRBV28,NA,NA,TGTGCCAGCAGTTCCAGACGTACAGCCCAAGAGACCCAGTACTTC,CASSSRRTAQETQYF
TRBJ1-2,TRBV5-1,few,TRBD1,TGCGCCAGCAGCTTGGCCGGGACAGGGGAAAACTATGGCTACACCTTC,CASSLAGTGENYGYTF
TRBJ2-3,TRBV27,NA,NA,TGTGCCAGCACCTCCAGGGCCCAGGTCACAGATACGCAGTATTTT,CASTSRAQVTDTQYF
TRBJ1-1,TRBV2,NA,TRBD1,TGTGCCAGCAGGACAGGGGGCCGAACTGAAGCTTTCTTT,CASRTGGRTEAFF
TRBJ2-3,TRBV29-1,few,NA,TGCAGCGTTGTCCTAGCCGCAGATACGCAGTATTTT,CSVVLAADTQYF
TRBJ2-5,TRBV7-3,few,NA,TGTGCCAGCAGCTTAGGTAGTTTGGAGACCCAGTACTTC,CASSLGSLETQYF
TRBJ2-3,TRBV5-1,NA,NA,TGCGCCAGCAGCTCCTTGACAGATACGCAGTATTTT,CASSSLTDTQYF
TRBJ2-1,TRBV30,NA,TRBD2,TGTGCCCAAAACTCCGCCGGGACTAACTCCTACAATGAGCAGTTCTTC,CAQNSAGTNSYNEQFF
TRBJ1-1,TRBV30,few,NA,TGTGCCTGGAGTGTACGTGTCCGTGGGACTGAAGCTTTCTTT,CAWSVRVRGTEAFF
TRBJ1-1,TRBV7-8,NA,NA,TGTGCCAGCAGCACTTTAATACGTGAAGCTTTCTTT,CASSTLIREAFF
TRBJ2-7,TRBV27,once,TRBD2,TGTGCCAGCAGTTTCGCGGGAGTCTACGAGCAGTACTTC,CASSFAGVYEQYF
TRBJ2-7,TRBV30,NA,NA,TGTGCCTGGAGCCGGGACGTAGGGGCGGGGGAGCAGTACTTC,CAWSRDVGAGEQYF
TRBJ2-7,TRBV18,few,NA,TGTGCCAGCTCACCACCGGCGGGGGCGGCCTACGAGCAGTACTTC,CASSPPAGAAYEQYF
TRBJ2-5,TRBV5-1,few,NA,TGCGCCAGCAGCTTGGCCTCGACTTACCAAGAGACCCAGTACTTC,CASSLASTYQETQYF
TRBJ2-7,TRBV27,NA,TRBD1,TGTGCCAGCAGTACTCGGGACAGGTCCTACGAGCAGTACTTC,CASSTRDRSYEQYF
TRBJ2-5,TRBV7-7,NA,TRBD1,TGTGCTAGCAGCTTACGTCCGGCAGGGGGACAAGAGACCCAGTACTTC,CASSLRPAGGQETQYF
TRBJ2-4,TRBV9,few,NA,TGTGCCAGCAGCGCCAACAAGGGAGACATTCAGTACTTC,CASSANKGDIQYF
TRBJ2-3,TRBV29-1,few,NA,TGCAGCGTTGTGGGTAGCAGGTACCCAGATACGCAGTATTTT,CSVVGSRYPDTQYF
TRBJ1-1,TRBV29-1,NA,TRBD1,TGCAGCGTGACAGGACAGGGGGGCACTGAAGCTTTCTTT,CSVTGQGGTEAFF
TRBJ1-2,TRBV19,NA,NA,TGTGCCAGTAGATATGACAACTATGGCTACACCTTC,CASRYDNYGYTF
TRBJ2-3,TRBV7-9,NA,TRBD2,TGTGCCAGCAGCTCGCCGACTAGCGGGGGACTTGTAGATACGCAGTATTTT,CASSSPTSGGLVDTQYF
TRBJ2-1,TRBV29-1,few,TRBD2,TGCAGCGTGATACCTAGCGGGGGAAGCTCCTACAATGAGCAGTTCTTC,CSVIPSGGSSYNEQFF
TRBJ2-7,TRBV25-1,NA,NA,TGTGCCAGCAGCCCCCTCAGCGGAACCTACGAGCAGTACTTC,CASSPLSGTYEQYF
TRBJ2-5,TRBV18,NA,TRBD2,TGTGCCAGCTCACCACCGGCTAGCGGGAGTATAGGAGAGACCCAGTACTTC,CASSPPASGSIGETQYF
TRBJ2-7,TRBV7-8,few,NA,TGTGCCAGCAGCTTAGGACACTCGAACTACGAGCAGTACTTC,CASSLGHSNYEQYF
TRBJ2-7,TRBV29-1,few,TRBD1,TGCAGCGTATCACCGGGACAGCCCTACGAGCAGTACTTC,CSVSPGQPYEQYF
TRBJ1-2,TRBV30,NA,NA,TGTGCCTGGAGTGTACAAGGGTACGGCTACACCTTC,CAWSVQGYGYTF
TRBJ2-1,TRBV29-1,few,NA,TGCAGCGTTGAAGATCTTCGCGGTGGTGAGCAGTTCTTC,CSVEDLRGGEQFF
TRBJ2-7,TRBV9,NA,TRBD1,TGTGCCAGCAGCGTTACCGGGACAGGGGGCGAGCAGTACTTC,CASSVTGTGGEQYF
TRBJ2-6,TRBV5-6,few,NA,TGTGCCAGCAGCCCAGAAGGCTCTGGGGCCAACGTCCTGACTTTC,CASSPEGSGANVLTF
TRBJ2-1,TRBV2,NA,TRBD1,TGTGCCAGCAGCGGGACAGGGGGTGCCCACAATGAGCAGTTCTTC,CASSGTGGAHNEQFF
TRBJ1-1,TRBV29-1,NA,NA,TGCAGCGGTGGGCAGTTAGTTATCGGTACTGAAGCTTTCTTT,CSGGQLVIGTEAFF
TRBJ1-2,TRBV7-2,NA,TRBD1,TGTGCCAGCAGCTTATCGCCAGGGGGAGGCTACACCTTC,CASSLSPGGGYTF
TRBJ2-6,TRBV5-1,few,NA,TGCGCCAGCAGCTGGGGTACTGGGGCCAACGTCCTGACTTTC,CASSWGTGANVLTF
TRBJ2-1,TRBV2,NA,TRBD2,TGTGCCAGCACTAGCGGGCCCTACAATGAGCAGTTCTTC,CASTSGPYNEQFF
TRBJ2-7,TRBV5-1,few,TRBD1,TGCGCCAGCAGTCCTGTGCCGGGACAGGCAGACTACGAGCAGTACTTC,CASSPVPGQADYEQYF
TRBJ2-7,TRBV6-5,NA,NA,TGTGCCAGCAGTTACTCGACCAGGGCCCTCTACGAGCAGTACTTC,CASSYSTRALYEQYF
TRBJ2-7,TRBV2,NA,NA,TGTGCCAGCCCGAAGGATAAAAAGTACTTC,CASPKDKKYF
TRBJ2-5,TRBV9,NA,NA,TGTGCCAGCAGCGCGAGGGCGCTCCAAGAGACCCAGTACTTC,CASSARALQETQYF
TRBJ1-2,TRBV5-4,NA,NA,TGTGCCAGCAGCTATTGGGGATCCCCTGGCTACACCTTC,CASSYWGSPGYTF
TRBJ2-5,TRBV29-1,NA,NA,TGCAGCGTTGAGGCGGGGAGGAGAGAGACCCAGTACTTC,CSVEAGRRETQYF
TRBJ2-6,TRBV13,NA,NA,TGTGCCAGCAGCTCCCGGGCTGGGGCCAACGTCCTGACTTTC,CASSSRAGANVLTF
TRBJ2-4,TRBV7-9,NA,NA,TGTGCCAGCAGCCCTCTGGAGCGGTTAATAGCCAAAAACATTCAGTACTTC,CASSPLERLIAKNIQYF
TRBJ2-3,TRBV5-1,few,TRBD1,TGCGCCAGCAGCCTCGACAGGGGGGATCAGTATTTT,CASSLDRGDQYF
TRBJ2-7,TRBV6-1,NA,NA,TGTGCCAGCAGTTTCGGGGACGGAGTTACCTACGAGCAGTACTTC,CASSFGDGVTYEQYF
TRBJ2-6,TRBV4-1,NA,TRBD1,TGCGCCAGCAGCCAGTTCCACAGGGGGCAGGGAACTGGGGCCAACGTCCTGACTTTC,CASSQFHRGQGTGANVLTF
TRBJ2-3,TRBV7-9,NA,TRBD2,TGTGCCAGCAGCTTTGTTAGCGGGAGCTCAGATACGCAGTATTTT,CASSFVSGSSDTQYF
TRBJ2-5,TRBV27,NA,NA,TGTGCCAGCAGCCCTATACCCCAGTTGACCCAGTACTTC,CASSPIPQLTQYF
TRBJ1-2,TRBV7-6,once,TRBD1,TGTGCCAGCGCCTCCGGGACAGGATCCTATGGCTACACCTTC,CASASGTGSYGYTF
TRBJ1-2,TRBV7-9,NA,NA,TGTGCCAGCAGCCCAGGCGTTCCTGGCTACACCTTC,CASSPGVPGYTF
TRBJ2-1,TRBV5-1,NA,TRBD1,TGCGCCAGCAGCTTGAGGCTTGGACGGGACAGGGGAGTTAGTAGCAGGTACAATGAGCAGTTCTTC,CASSLRLGRDRGVSSRYNEQFF
TRBJ1-2,TRBV7-8,NA,NA,TGTGCCAGCAGCCACCGGGACACGAAATACGGCTACACCTTC,CASSHRDTKYGYTF
TRBJ2-3,TRBV7-9,few,TRBD2,TGTGCCAGCAACCCGCCCATTTGGCGGGAGTTGGCAGATACGCAGTATTTT,CASNPPIWRELADTQYF
TRBJ2-5,TRBV9,few,TRBD1,TGTGCCAGCAGCGTAGACTTTGCCGGGACAGAAGAGACCCAGTACTTC,CASSVDFAGTEETQYF
TRBJ2-1,TRBV7-9,few,TRBD2,TGTGCCAGAGGGGTGAGCGGGAGGAATGAGCAGTTCTTC,CARGVSGRNEQFF
TRBJ1-2,TRBV15,once,NA,TGTGCCACCAGCAGAGCTGGGATTAACTATGGCTACACCTTC,CATSRAGINYGYTF
TRBJ2-3,TRBV18,few,NA,TGTGCCAGCTCACCAAGTCCCACAGATACGCAGTATTTT,CASSPSPTDTQYF
TRBJ2-7,TRBV18,NA,NA,TGTGCCAGCTCACCACCCACAGGGCCCTACGAGCAGTACTTC,CASSPPTGPYEQYF